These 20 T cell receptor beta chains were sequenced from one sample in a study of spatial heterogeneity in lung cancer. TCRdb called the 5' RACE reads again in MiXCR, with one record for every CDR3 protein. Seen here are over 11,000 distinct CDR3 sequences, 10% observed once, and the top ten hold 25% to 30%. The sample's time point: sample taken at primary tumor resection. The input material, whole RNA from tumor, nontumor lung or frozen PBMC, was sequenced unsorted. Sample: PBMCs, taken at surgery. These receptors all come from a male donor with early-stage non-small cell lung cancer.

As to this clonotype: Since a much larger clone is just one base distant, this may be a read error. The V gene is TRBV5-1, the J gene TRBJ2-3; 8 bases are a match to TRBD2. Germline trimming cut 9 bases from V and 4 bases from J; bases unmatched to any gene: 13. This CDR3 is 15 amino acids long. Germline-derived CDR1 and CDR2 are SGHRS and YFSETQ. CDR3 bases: TGCGCCAACAGTCCTAGCGGGCTACCCCCAGATACGCAGTATTTT. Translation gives CANSPSGLPPDTQYF.

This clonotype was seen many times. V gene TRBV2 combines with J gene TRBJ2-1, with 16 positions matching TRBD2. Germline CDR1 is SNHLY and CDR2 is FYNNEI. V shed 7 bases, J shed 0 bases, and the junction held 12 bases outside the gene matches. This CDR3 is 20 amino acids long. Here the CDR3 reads CASKGEPGLAGGGSYNEQFF. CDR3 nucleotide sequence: TGTGCCAGCAAGGGGGAGCCGGGACTAGCGGGAGGGGGCTCCTACAATGAGCAGTTCTTC.

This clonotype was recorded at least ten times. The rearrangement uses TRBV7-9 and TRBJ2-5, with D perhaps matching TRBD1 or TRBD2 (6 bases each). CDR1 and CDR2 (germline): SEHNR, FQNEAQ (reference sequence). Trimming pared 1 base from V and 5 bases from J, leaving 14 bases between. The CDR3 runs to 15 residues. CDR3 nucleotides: TGTGCCAGCAGCTTAGGAGGGGGGACCGGGGAGACCCAGTACTTC. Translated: CASSLGGGTGETQYF.

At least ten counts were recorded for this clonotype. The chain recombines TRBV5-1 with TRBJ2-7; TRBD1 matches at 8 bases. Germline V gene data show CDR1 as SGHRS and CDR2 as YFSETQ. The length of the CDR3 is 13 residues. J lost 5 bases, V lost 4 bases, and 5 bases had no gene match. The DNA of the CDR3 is TGCGCCAGCAGCAGGCAGGGGGCTCACGAGCAGTACTTC. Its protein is CASSRQGAHEQYF.

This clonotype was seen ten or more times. The CDR3: CASSIGLAGGYEQYF. The CDR3 DNA follows: TGTGCCAGCAGCATCGGACTAGCGGGAGGTTACGAGCAGTACTTC. The chain uses TRBV5-8 and TRBJ2-7; 14 nucleotides align to TRBD2. Germline V CDR1 and CDR2: SGHTS, YDEGEE. V shed 4 bases, J shed 4 bases, and the junction held 4 bases outside the gene matches. CDR3 length: 15 amino acids.

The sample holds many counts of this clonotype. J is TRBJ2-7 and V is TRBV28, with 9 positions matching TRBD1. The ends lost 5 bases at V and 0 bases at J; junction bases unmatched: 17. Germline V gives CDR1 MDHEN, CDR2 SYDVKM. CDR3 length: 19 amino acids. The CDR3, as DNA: TGTGCCAGCAGTCCCCGGACAGGGGCTAGGGGGCTATACTCCTACGAGCAGTACTTC. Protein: CASSPRTGARGLYSYEQYF.

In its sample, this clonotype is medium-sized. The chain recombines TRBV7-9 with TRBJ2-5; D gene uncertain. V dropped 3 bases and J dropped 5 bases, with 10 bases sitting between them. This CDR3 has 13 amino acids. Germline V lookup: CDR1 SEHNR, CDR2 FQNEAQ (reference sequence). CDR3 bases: TGTGCCAGCAGCTTCTCCAACCCGGAGACCCAGTACTTC. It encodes CASSFSNPETQYF. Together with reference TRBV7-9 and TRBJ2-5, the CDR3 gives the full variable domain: DTGVSQNPRHKITKRGQNVTFRCDPISEHNRLYWYRQTLGQGPEFLTYFQNEAQLEKSRLLSDRFSAERPKGSFSTLEIQRTEQGDSAMYLCASSFSNPETQYFGPGTRLLVL.

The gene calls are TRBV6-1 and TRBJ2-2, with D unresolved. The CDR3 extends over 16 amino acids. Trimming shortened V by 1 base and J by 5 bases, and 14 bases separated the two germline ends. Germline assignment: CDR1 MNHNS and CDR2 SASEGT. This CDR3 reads CASSEEAGLRTGELFF. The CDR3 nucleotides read TGTGCCAGCAGTGAAGAGGCAGGCCTTAGGACCGGGGAGCTGTTTTTT.

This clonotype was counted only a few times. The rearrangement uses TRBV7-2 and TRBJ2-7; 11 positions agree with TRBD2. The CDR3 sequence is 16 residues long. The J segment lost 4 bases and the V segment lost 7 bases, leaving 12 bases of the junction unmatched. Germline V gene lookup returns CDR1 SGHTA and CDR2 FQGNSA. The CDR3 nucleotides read TGTGCCAGCACCGAAAAGGGGGGACTAGCGGTTTACGAGCAGTACTTC. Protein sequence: CASTEKGGLAVYEQYF.

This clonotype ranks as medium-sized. The CDR3 region is CASSPDQPNQPQHF. As DNA, the CDR3 is TGTGCCAGCTCACCTGATCAGCCCAATCAGCCCCAGCATTTT. The chain links TRBV18 to TRBJ1-5; no clear D gene. The V end lost 3 bases, the J end lost 3 bases, and 9 bases lay between the germline ends. The CDR3 is 14 residues long. Per the germline V gene, CDR1 is KGHSH and CDR2 is LQKENI.

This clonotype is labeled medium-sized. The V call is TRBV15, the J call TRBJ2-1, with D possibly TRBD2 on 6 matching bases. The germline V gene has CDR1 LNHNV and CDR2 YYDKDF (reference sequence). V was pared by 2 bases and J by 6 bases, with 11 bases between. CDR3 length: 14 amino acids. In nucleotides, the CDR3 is TGTGCCACCAGCAGACCTGGGACTCCCAATGAGCAGTTCTTC. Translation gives CATSRPGTPNEQFF. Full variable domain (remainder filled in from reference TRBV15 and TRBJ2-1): DAMVIQNPRYQVTQFGKPVTLSCSQTLNHNVMYWYQQKSSQAPKLLFHYYDKDFNNEADTPDNFQSRRPNTSFCFLDIRSPGLGDTAMYLCATSRPGTPNEQFFGPGTRLTVL.

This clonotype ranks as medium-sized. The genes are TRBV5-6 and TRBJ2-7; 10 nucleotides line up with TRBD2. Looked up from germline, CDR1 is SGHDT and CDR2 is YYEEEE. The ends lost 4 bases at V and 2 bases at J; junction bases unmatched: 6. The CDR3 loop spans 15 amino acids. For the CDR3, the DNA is TGTGCCAGCAGCAAGTTCGGGACTAGCGCCTACGAGCAGTACTTC. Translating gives CASSKFGTSAYEQYF.

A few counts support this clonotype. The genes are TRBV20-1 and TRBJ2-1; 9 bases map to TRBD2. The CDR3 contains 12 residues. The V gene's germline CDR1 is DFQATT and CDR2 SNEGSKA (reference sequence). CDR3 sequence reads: CSCGLALNEQFF. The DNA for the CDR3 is TGCAGCTGCGGACTAGCGCTTAATGAGCAGTTCTTC.

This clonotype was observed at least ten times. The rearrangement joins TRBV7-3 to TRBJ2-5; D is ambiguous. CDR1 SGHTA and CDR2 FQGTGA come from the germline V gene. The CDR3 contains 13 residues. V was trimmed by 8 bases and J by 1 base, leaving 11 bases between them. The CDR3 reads CASAPASQETQYF. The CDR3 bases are TGTGCCAGCGCGCCAGCTAGCCAAGAGACCCAGTACTTC.

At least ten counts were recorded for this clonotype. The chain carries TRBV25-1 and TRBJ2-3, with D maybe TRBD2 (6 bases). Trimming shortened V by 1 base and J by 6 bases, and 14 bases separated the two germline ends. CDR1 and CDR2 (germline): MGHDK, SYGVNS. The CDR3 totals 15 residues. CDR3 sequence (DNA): TGTGCCAGCAGTGAATTGTCGGGAGCAGGTGATACGCAGTATTTT. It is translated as CASSELSGAGDTQYF.

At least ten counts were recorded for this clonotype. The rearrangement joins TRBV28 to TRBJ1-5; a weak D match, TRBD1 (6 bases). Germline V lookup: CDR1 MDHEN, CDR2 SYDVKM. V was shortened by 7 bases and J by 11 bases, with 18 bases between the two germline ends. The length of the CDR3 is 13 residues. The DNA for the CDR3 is TGTGCCAGCACCTCGACAGGTGGGACGGCCCAGCATTTT. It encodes CASTSTGGTAQHF.

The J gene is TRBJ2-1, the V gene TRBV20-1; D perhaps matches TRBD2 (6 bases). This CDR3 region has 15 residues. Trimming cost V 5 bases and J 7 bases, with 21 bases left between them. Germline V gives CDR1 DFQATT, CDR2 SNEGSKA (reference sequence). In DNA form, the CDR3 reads TGCAGTGCTCTGATAGGGAGCGGGTGGGCTAATGAGCAGTTCTTC. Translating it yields CSALIGSGWANEQFF.

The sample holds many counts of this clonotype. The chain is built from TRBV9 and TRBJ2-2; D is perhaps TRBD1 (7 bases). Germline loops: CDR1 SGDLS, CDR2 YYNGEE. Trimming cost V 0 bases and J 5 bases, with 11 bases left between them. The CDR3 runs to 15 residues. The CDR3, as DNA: TGTGCCAGCAGCGTAGCGGCAGGGGGGACCGGGGAGCTGTTTTTT. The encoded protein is CASSVAAGGTGELFF.

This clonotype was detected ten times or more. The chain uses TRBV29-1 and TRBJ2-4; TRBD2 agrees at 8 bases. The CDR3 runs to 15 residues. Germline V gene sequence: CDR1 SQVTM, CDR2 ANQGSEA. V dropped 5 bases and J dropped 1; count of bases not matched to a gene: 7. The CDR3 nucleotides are TGCAGCGTTTATCAGACTAGCGAGGCCAAAAACATTCAGTACTTC. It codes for CSVYQTSEAKNIQYF.

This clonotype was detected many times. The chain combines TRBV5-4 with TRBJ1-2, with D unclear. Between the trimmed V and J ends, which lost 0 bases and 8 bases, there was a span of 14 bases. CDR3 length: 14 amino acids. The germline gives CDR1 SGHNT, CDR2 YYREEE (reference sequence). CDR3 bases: TGTGCCAGCAGCTTGGCCGGGTCTCTAGGGGGCTACACCTTC. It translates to CASSLAGSLGGYTF.